A selection of T cell receptor beta chains follows, all from one sample in a study of T-cell memory formation after mild COVID-19. TCRdb redid the calling of the 5' RACE reads with MiXCR, one entry per CDR3 protein. This table holds tens of thousands of distinct CDR3 sequences, 5.5% to 7.5% found once. Sequenced sample: PBMCs or a T cell subset sorted from them (not recorded which). These receptors were obtained from a man younger than 30 who had mild COVID-19 (a few samples of this study predate the infection). Cell type and time point are not known. Each CDR3 is given with its conserved first and last residue. Fields, in order: clone size, D gene, J gene, V gene, CDR3 protein, CDR3 DNA. D genes are given only for firm matches. Rows give clone size only sometimes, using once, few, many, or a class for an expanded clone.

abundance: NA; d_gene: NA; j_gene: TRBJ1-2; v_gene: TRBV9; CDR3aa: CASSPRTDKINYGYTF; CDR3nt: TGTGCCAGCAGCCCCCGGACCGATAAGATTAACTATGGCTACACCTTC
abundance: few; d_gene: TRBD1; j_gene: TRBJ2-1; v_gene: TRBV27; CDR3aa: CASRLTGGNEQFF; CDR3nt: TGTGCCAGCAGATTAACAGGGGGCAATGAGCAGTTCTTC
abundance: few; d_gene: TRBD2; j_gene: TRBJ2-1; v_gene: TRBV7-9; CDR3aa: CASSLGLAGGQEYNEQFF; CDR3nt: TGTGCCAGCAGCTTGGGACTAGCGGGGGGCCAGGAATACAATGAGCAGTTCTTC
abundance: many; d_gene: NA; j_gene: TRBJ2-6; v_gene: TRBV7-2; CDR3aa: CASSPPGTAGANVLTF; CDR3nt: TGTGCCAGCAGCCCACCCGGGACGGCTGGGGCCAACGTCCTGACTTTC
abundance: many; d_gene: NA; j_gene: TRBJ1-1; v_gene: TRBV20-1; CDR3aa: CSASGDVNTEAFF; CDR3nt: TGCAGTGCTAGTGGGGACGTTAACACTGAAGCTTTCTTT
abundance: many; d_gene: NA; j_gene: TRBJ2-1; v_gene: TRBV6-2/TRBV6-3; CDR3aa: CASSYYRLSSYNEQFF; CDR3nt: TGTGCCAGCAGTTACTATAGGCTAAGCTCCTACAATGAGCAGTTCTTC
abundance: few; d_gene: NA; j_gene: TRBJ2-5; v_gene: TRBV5-1; CDR3aa: CASSGGNTGLQETQYF; CDR3nt: TGCGCCAGCAGCGGGGGGAATACAGGACTGCAAGAGACCCAGTACTTC
abundance: NA; d_gene: NA; j_gene: TRBJ2-2; v_gene: TRBV3-1; CDR3aa: CASSQGITATGELFF; CDR3nt: TGTGCCAGCAGCCAAGGCATCACTGCCACCGGGGAGCTGTTTTTT
abundance: few; d_gene: TRBD1; j_gene: TRBJ1-5; v_gene: TRBV6-2/TRBV6-3; CDR3aa: CASSSYGTGNQPQHF; CDR3nt: TGTGCCAGCAGTTCCTATGGGACAGGGAATCAGCCCCAGCATTTT
abundance: many; d_gene: NA; j_gene: TRBJ2-1; v_gene: TRBV7-6; CDR3aa: CASSQDRPSTSEQFF; CDR3nt: TGTGCCAGCAGCCAGGACCGGCCGTCTACATCGGAGCAGTTCTTC
abundance: few; d_gene: TRBD2; j_gene: TRBJ2-5; v_gene: TRBV2; CDR3aa: CASRAGGRGGETQYF; CDR3nt: TGTGCCAGCAGAGCGGGGGGGCGTGGAGGGGAGACCCAGTACTTC
abundance: NA; d_gene: TRBD1; j_gene: TRBJ2-1; v_gene: TRBV3-1; CDR3aa: CASSPDRGLYEQFF; CDR3nt: TGTGCCAGCAGCCCAGACAGGGGGCTATATGAGCAGTTCTTC
abundance: NA; d_gene: NA; j_gene: TRBJ2-2; v_gene: TRBV4-3; CDR3aa: CASSQLGGTGELFF; CDR3nt: TGCGCCAGCAGCCAGCTGGGGGGCACCGGGGAGCTGTTTTTT
abundance: many; d_gene: NA; j_gene: TRBJ2-4; v_gene: TRBV20-1; CDR3aa: CSEHGDGKNIQYF; CDR3nt: TGCAGTGAGCATGGGGATGGCAAAAACATTCAGTACTTC
abundance: NA; d_gene: NA; j_gene: TRBJ1-1; v_gene: TRBV7-9; CDR3aa: CASSLRGSGAEAFF; CDR3nt: TGTGCCAGCAGCTTACGGGGAAGCGGCGCTGAAGCTTTCTTT
abundance: few; d_gene: TRBD1; j_gene: TRBJ2-2; v_gene: TRBV7-2; CDR3aa: CASSSGYRGRTGELFF; CDR3nt: TGTGCCAGCAGCTCGGGATACAGGGGTAGAACCGGGGAGCTGTTTTTT
abundance: few; d_gene: NA; j_gene: TRBJ1-1; v_gene: TRBV9; CDR3aa: CASSVTRGSEAFF; CDR3nt: TGTGCCAGCAGCGTCACTAGGGGCTCCGAAGCTTTCTTT
abundance: NA; d_gene: NA; j_gene: TRBJ1-3; v_gene: TRBV7-2; CDR3aa: CASSSHPAGEAGNTIYF; CDR3nt: TGTGCCAGCAGCTCCCACCCGGCAGGGGAAGCAGGAAACACCATATATTTT
abundance: NA; d_gene: TRBD2; j_gene: TRBJ2-1; v_gene: TRBV6-2/TRBV6-3; CDR3aa: CASRLLLAGSYNEQFF; CDR3nt: TGTGCCAGCAGACTTCTCCTAGCGGGTTCCTACAATGAGCAGTTCTTC
abundance: NA; d_gene: TRBD1; j_gene: TRBJ2-2; v_gene: TRBV27; CDR3aa: CASGRDRGMSGELFF; CDR3nt: TGTGCCAGCGGCCGGGACAGGGGGATGTCAGGGGAGCTGTTTTTT
abundance: NA; d_gene: NA; j_gene: TRBJ1-6; v_gene: TRBV10-3; CDR3aa: CAISRGSEVPLHF; CDR3nt: TGTGCCATCAGTAGAGGCAGCGAGGTACCCCTCCACTTT
abundance: medium-sized; d_gene: TRBD1; j_gene: TRBJ2-1; v_gene: TRBV9; CDR3aa: CASSATGGPYNEQFF; CDR3nt: TGTGCCAGCAGCGCAACAGGGGGCCCCTACAATGAGCAGTTCTTC
abundance: many; d_gene: NA; j_gene: TRBJ2-3; v_gene: TRBV4-3; CDR3aa: CASRRGGSTDTQYF; CDR3nt: TGCGCCAGCAGGAGGGGGGGTTCCACAGATACGCAGTATTTT
abundance: NA; d_gene: NA; j_gene: TRBJ2-5; v_gene: TRBV9; CDR3aa: CASSVSGGDQETQYF; CDR3nt: TGTGCCAGCAGCGTATCTGGAGGAGACCAAGAGACCCAGTACTTC
abundance: many; d_gene: NA; j_gene: TRBJ2-7; v_gene: TRBV7-2; CDR3aa: CASGETANF; CDR3nt: TGTGCCAGCGGGGAGACCGCGAACTTC
abundance: NA; d_gene: NA; j_gene: TRBJ2-1; v_gene: TRBV4-3; CDR3aa: CASSQERMGYNEQFF; CDR3nt: TGCGCCAGCAGCCAAGAACGAATGGGGTACAATGAGCAGTTCTTC
abundance: NA; d_gene: NA; j_gene: TRBJ2-5; v_gene: TRBV29-1; CDR3aa: CSVARGTQETQYF; CDR3nt: TGCAGCGTTGCTAGGGGGACCCAAGAGACCCAGTACTTC
abundance: few; d_gene: NA; j_gene: TRBJ1-2; v_gene: TRBV7-2; CDR3aa: CASSFGQSFYGYTF; CDR3nt: TGTGCCAGCAGCTTTGGACAGTCGTTCTATGGCTACACCTTC
abundance: few; d_gene: NA; j_gene: TRBJ1-2; v_gene: TRBV18; CDR3aa: CASSRIEVAGGYTF; CDR3nt: TGTGCCAGCTCACGCATCGAGGTCGCGGGTGGCTACACCTTC
abundance: NA; d_gene: NA; j_gene: TRBJ1-3; v_gene: TRBV7-2; CDR3aa: CASSLSPTGSPFGNTIYF; CDR3nt: TGTGCCAGCAGCTTAAGCCCGACAGGATCCCCTTTTGGAAACACCATATATTTT
abundance: many; d_gene: NA; j_gene: TRBJ2-6; v_gene: TRBV7-3; CDR3aa: CASSLRGAGANVLTF; CDR3nt: TGTGCCAGCAGCTTAAGGGGCGCTGGGGCCAACGTCCTGACTTTC
abundance: NA; d_gene: TRBD1; j_gene: TRBJ1-5; v_gene: TRBV2; CDR3aa: CASSSQGQGQPQHF; CDR3nt: TGTGCCAGCAGTTCACAGGGGCAGGGTCAGCCCCAGCATTTT
abundance: NA; d_gene: NA; j_gene: TRBJ2-2; v_gene: TRBV3-1; CDR3aa: CASSQWGRTGELFF; CDR3nt: TGTGCCAGCAGCCAATGGGGTCGGACCGGGGAGCTGTTTTTT
abundance: NA; d_gene: TRBD1; j_gene: TRBJ1-2; v_gene: TRBV7-2; CDR3aa: CASSPNRGLYGYTF; CDR3nt: TGTGCCAGCAGCCCTAACAGGGGGCTCTATGGCTACACCTTC
abundance: NA; d_gene: NA; j_gene: TRBJ2-5; v_gene: TRBV20-1; CDR3aa: CSRTRNQETQYF; CDR3nt: TGCAGCCGTACTAGAAACCAAGAGACCCAGTACTTC
abundance: NA; d_gene: NA; j_gene: TRBJ1-5; v_gene: TRBV20-1; CDR3aa: CSAKGERYSNQPQHF; CDR3nt: TGCAGTGCTAAGGGCGAGCGTTATAGCAATCAGCCCCAGCATTTT
abundance: NA; d_gene: NA; j_gene: TRBJ2-5; v_gene: TRBV6-5; CDR3aa: CASSPEIGGQKTQYF; CDR3nt: TGTGCCAGCAGCCCCGAGATCGGGGGCCAAAAGACCCAGTACTTC
abundance: many; d_gene: TRBD1; j_gene: TRBJ2-5; v_gene: TRBV4-3; CDR3aa: CASSQDPPPTGETQYF; CDR3nt: TGCGCCAGCAGCCAAGACCCGCCCCCGACAGGGGAGACCCAGTACTTC
abundance: NA; d_gene: NA; j_gene: TRBJ1-6; v_gene: TRBV19; CDR3aa: CASSMVRDSPLHF; CDR3nt: TGTGCCAGTAGTATGGTGAGAGATTCACCCCTCCACTTT
abundance: many; d_gene: TRBD1; j_gene: TRBJ2-1; v_gene: TRBV5-1; CDR3aa: CASSLMTGDNEQFF; CDR3nt: TGCGCCAGCAGCTTGATGACAGGGGACAATGAGCAGTTCTTC
abundance: many; d_gene: NA; j_gene: TRBJ2-5; v_gene: TRBV5-1; CDR3aa: CASALSGTQETQYF; CDR3nt: TGCGCCAGCGCCTTATCCGGGACGCAAGAGACCCAGTACTTC
abundance: NA; d_gene: TRBD2; j_gene: TRBJ2-1; v_gene: TRBV7-8; CDR3aa: CASRTSGNNEQFF; CDR3nt: TGTGCCAGCAGGACTAGCGGGAACAATGAGCAGTTCTTC
abundance: many; d_gene: NA; j_gene: TRBJ2-2; v_gene: TRBV7-9; CDR3aa: CASSSPSVAFTGELFF; CDR3nt: TGTGCCAGCAGCTCCCCTAGCGTAGCGTTCACCGGGGAGCTGTTTTTT
abundance: many; d_gene: NA; j_gene: TRBJ2-4; v_gene: TRBV4-2; CDR3aa: CASSQDPGNIQYF; CDR3nt: TGTGCCAGCAGCCAAGATCCCGGGAACATTCAGTACTTC
abundance: NA; d_gene: TRBD1; j_gene: TRBJ1-5; v_gene: TRBV20-1; CDR3aa: CSAYGQGQNQPQHF; CDR3nt: TGCAGTGCTTATGGACAGGGCCAAAATCAGCCCCAGCATTTT
abundance: NA; d_gene: NA; j_gene: TRBJ2-2; v_gene: TRBV7-2; CDR3aa: CASSLHGGPGELFF; CDR3nt: TGTGCCAGCAGCTTACACGGGGGGCCCGGGGAGCTGTTTTTT
abundance: many; d_gene: NA; j_gene: TRBJ2-3; v_gene: TRBV20-1; CDR3aa: CSAPGRDLGTDTQYF; CDR3nt: TGCAGTGCGCCGGGCCGGGATCTGGGTACAGATACGCAGTATTTT
abundance: many; d_gene: NA; j_gene: TRBJ2-1; v_gene: TRBV12-3/TRBV12-4; CDR3aa: CASSWGRYNEQFF; CDR3nt: TGTGCCAGCAGCTGGGGCCGCTACAATGAGCAGTTCTTC
abundance: few; d_gene: TRBD1; j_gene: TRBJ2-5; v_gene: TRBV5-1; CDR3aa: CASSSTPGQEETQYF; CDR3nt: TGCGCCAGCAGCTCCACCCCGGGACAGGAGGAGACCCAGTACTTC
abundance: once; d_gene: TRBD2; j_gene: TRBJ2-1; v_gene: TRBV3-1; CDR3aa: CASSQEVLAGSVQFF; CDR3nt: TGTGCCAGCAGCCAAGAAGTCCTAGCGGGGTCCGTGCAGTTCTTC
abundance: NA; d_gene: NA; j_gene: TRBJ1-6; v_gene: TRBV7-9; CDR3aa: CASSPGGVHSPLHF; CDR3nt: TGTGCCAGCAGTCCTGGGGGCGTTCATTCACCCCTCCACTTT
abundance: many; d_gene: NA; j_gene: TRBJ1-2; v_gene: TRBV7-9; CDR3aa: CASSFAGYGYTF; CDR3nt: TGTGCCAGCAGCTTTGCTGGCTATGGCTACACCTTC
abundance: NA; d_gene: NA; j_gene: TRBJ1-6; v_gene: TRBV3-1; CDR3aa: CASSRQTLGSPLHF; CDR3nt: TGTGCCAGCAGTCGACAAACCCTCGGTTCACCCCTCCACTTT
abundance: NA; d_gene: NA; j_gene: TRBJ2-2; v_gene: TRBV6-5; CDR3aa: CATTRPADGELFF; CDR3nt: TGTGCCACCACACGGCCGGCAGACGGGGAGCTGTTTTTT
abundance: NA; d_gene: TRBD2; j_gene: TRBJ2-5; v_gene: TRBV12-3/TRBV12-4; CDR3aa: CASRSGLRETQYF; CDR3nt: TGTGCCAGCAGATCGGGACTAAGAGAGACCCAGTACTTC